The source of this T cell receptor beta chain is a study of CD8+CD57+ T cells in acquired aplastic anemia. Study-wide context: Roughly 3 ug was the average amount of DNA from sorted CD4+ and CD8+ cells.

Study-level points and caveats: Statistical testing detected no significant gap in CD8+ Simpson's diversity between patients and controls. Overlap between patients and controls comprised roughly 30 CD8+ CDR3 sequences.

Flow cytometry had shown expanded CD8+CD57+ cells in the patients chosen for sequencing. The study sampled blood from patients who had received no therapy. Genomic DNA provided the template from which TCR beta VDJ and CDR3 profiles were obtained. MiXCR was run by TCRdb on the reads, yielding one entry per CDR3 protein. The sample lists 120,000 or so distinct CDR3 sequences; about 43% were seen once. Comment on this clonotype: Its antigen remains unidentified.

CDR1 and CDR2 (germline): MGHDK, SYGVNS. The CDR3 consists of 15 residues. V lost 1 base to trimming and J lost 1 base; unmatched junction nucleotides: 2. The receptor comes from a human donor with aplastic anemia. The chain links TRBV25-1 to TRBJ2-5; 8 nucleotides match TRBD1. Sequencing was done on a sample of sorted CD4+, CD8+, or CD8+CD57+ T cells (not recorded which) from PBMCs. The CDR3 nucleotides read TGTGCCAGCAGTGAATCAGGACAGGGCCAAGAGACCCAGTACTTC. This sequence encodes CASSESGQGQETQYF.